This TCR beta chain was sequenced in a study of blood T cell repertoires in COVID-19. At the level of the study: Donors in the United States, Italy and Spain gave samples during acute or convalescent COVID-19. PBMCs, B-cell-depleted T cells, or T cells provided the cDNA or gDNA that made up the material.

Here immunoSEQ multiplex PCR was the method, and the copy in TCRdb shows in-frame clones only, minus some. The sample has about 24,000 clones; about 91% are singletons. V lost 6 bases, J lost 7 bases, and 7 bases stayed unmatched. CDR1 and CDR2 from the germline V gene are LGHDT and YNNKEL (reference sequence). The CDR3 loop spans 15 amino acids. This chain uses TRBV3-1 (or the pseudogene TRBV3-2) with TRBJ2-1; 12 bases are shared with TRBD2. The origin of this receptor is a human donor in a cohort sampled during active COVID-19. Source material: peripheral blood. The CDR3 spells CASSYLAGGLNEQFF. The CDR3 DNA reads as TGTGCCAGCAGTTACCTAGCGGGGGGGCTGAATGAGCAGTTCTTC.